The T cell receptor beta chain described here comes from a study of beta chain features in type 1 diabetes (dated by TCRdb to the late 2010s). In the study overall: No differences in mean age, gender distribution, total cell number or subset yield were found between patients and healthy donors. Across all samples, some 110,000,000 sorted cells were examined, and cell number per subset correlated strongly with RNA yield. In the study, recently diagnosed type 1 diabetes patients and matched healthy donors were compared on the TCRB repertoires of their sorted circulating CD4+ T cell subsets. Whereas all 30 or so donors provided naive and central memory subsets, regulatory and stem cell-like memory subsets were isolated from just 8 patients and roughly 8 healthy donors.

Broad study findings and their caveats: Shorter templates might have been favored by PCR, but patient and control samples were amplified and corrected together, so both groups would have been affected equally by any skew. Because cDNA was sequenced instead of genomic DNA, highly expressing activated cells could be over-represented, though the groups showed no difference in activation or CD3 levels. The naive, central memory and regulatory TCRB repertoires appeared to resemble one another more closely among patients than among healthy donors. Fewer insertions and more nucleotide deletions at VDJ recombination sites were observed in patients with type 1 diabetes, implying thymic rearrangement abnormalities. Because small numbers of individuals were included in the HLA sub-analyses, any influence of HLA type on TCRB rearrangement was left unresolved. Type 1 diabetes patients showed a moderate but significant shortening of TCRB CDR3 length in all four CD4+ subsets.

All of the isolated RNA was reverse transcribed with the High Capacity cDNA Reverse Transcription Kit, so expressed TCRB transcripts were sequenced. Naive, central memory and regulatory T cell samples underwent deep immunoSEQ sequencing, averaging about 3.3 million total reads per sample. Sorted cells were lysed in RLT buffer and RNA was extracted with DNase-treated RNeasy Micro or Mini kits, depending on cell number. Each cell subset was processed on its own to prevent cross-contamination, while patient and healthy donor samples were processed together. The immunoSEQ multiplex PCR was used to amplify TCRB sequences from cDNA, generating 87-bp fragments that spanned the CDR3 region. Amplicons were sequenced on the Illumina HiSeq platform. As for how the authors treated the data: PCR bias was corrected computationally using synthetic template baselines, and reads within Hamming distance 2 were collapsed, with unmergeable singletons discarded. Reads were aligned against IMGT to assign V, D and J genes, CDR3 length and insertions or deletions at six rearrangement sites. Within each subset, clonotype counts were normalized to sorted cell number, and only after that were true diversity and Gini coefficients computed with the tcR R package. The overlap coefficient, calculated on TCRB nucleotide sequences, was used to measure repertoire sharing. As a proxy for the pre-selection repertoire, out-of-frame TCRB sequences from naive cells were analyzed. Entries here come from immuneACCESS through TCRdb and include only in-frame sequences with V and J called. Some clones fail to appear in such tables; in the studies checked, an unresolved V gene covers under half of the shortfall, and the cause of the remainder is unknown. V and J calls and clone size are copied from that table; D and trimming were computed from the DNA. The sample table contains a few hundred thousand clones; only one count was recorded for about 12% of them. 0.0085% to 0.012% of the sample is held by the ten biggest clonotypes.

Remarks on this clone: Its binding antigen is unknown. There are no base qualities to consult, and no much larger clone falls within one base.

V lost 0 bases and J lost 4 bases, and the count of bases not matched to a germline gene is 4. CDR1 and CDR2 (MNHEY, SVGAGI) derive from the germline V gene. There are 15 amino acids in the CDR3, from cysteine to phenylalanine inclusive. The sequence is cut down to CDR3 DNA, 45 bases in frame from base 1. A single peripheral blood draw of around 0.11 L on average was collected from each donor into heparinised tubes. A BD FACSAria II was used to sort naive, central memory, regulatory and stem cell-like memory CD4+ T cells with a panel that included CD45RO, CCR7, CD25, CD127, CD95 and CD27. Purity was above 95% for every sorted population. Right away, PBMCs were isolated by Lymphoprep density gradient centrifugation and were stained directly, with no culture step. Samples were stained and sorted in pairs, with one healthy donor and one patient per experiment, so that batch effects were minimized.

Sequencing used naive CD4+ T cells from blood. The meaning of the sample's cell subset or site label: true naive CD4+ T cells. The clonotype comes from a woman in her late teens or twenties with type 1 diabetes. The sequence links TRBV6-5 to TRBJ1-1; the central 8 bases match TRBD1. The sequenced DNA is TGTGCCAGCAGTTACTCTCAGGGGGCGGTCACTGAAGCTTTCTTT. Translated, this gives CASSYSQGAVTEAFF.